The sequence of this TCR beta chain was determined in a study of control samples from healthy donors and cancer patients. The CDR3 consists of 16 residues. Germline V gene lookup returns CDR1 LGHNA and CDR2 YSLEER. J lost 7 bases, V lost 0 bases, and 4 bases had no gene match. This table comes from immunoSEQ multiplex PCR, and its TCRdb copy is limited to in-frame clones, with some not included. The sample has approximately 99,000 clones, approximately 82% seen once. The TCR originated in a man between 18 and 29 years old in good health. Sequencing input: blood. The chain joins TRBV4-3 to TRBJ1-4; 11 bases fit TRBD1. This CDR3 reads CASSQDRTGGFEKLFF. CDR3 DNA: TGCGCCAGCAGCCAAGATCGGACAGGGGGCTTTGAAAAACTGTTTTTT.